A single sample is the source of the 9 T cell receptor beta chains below, sequenced in a study of blood T cell repertoires in COVID-19. The repertoire was sequenced with immunoSEQ multiplex PCR; TCRdb's copy has only in-frame clones and lacks some. The sample has 86,000 or so clones; around nine tenths are singletons. Material: peripheral blood. The receptors shown here come from a man aged 45 to 65 with active or convalescent COVID-19.

The rearrangement joins TRBV5-1 to TRBJ1-1, with 7 bases that match TRBD1. Germline CDR1 and CDR2: SGHRS and YFSETQ. The CDR3 runs to 14 residues. V shed 2 bases, J shed 7 bases, and the junction held 8 bases outside the gene matches. CDR3 sequence (DNA): TGCGCCAGCAGCTTTCTAGAGGGGGCTGGTGAAGCTTTCTTT. As protein: CASSFLEGAGEAFF. The full variable domain, with the rest looked up from reference TRBV5-1 and TRBJ1-1, is KAGVTQTPRYLIKTRGQQVTLSCSPISGHRSVSWYQQTPGQGLQFLFEYFSETQRNKGNFPGRFSGRQFSNSRSEMNVSTLELGDSALYLCASSFLEGAGEAFFGQGTRLTVV.

The chain employs TRBV11-3 and TRBJ2-2, with 8 nucleotides matching TRBD1. The CDR3 sequence is 16 residues long. J was trimmed by 4 bases and V by 1 base; bases with no gene match: 5. Per the germline V gene, CDR1 is SGHNT and CDR2 is YENEEA. The chain's CDR3 is CASSLAWTGSTGELFF. CDR3 bases: TGTGCCAGCAGCTTAGCTTGGACAGGGAGCACCGGGGAGCTGTTTTTT.

The DNA for the CDR3 is TGTGCCAGCAGCTTTGGGGGGGGCAATTCAGATACGCAGTATTTT. Residues: CASSFGGGNSDTQYF. The chain is built from TRBV11-2 and TRBJ2-3; possibly TRBD2 for D (7 bases). CDR3 length: 15 residues. CDR1 is SGHAT, CDR2 FQNNGV, per germline. V gave up 3 bases and J gave up 4 bases, with 14 bases separating them.

The chain recombines TRBV7-9 with TRBJ2-7, with D maybe TRBD2 (6 bases). The V end was cut by 1 base, the J end by 3 bases, with 16 bases between. The CDR3 contains 16 residues. Per the germline V gene, CDR1 is SEHNR and CDR2 is FQNEAQ (reference sequence). The CDR3, as DNA: TGTGCCAGCAGCTTAGGGGGAGGAGCCGCCGGCTACGAGCAGTACGTC. Protein sequence: CASSLGGGAAGYEQYV.

A single count supports this clone. The rearrangement joins TRBV4-3 to TRBJ1-1; D perhaps matches TRBD1 (6 bases). The CDR3 is 12 amino acids. The V end lost 4 bases, the J end lost 10 bases, and 13 bases lay between the germline ends. Germline CDR1 is LGHNA and CDR2 is YSLEER. CDR3: CASSRDTGLAFF. DNA for the CDR3: TGCGCCAGCAGCCGTGATACAGGGCTAGCTTTCTTT.

The chain carries TRBV7-9 and TRBJ1-4; 9 nucleotides align to TRBD1. V trimming: 5 bases; J trimming: 8 bases; junction bases outside the gene matches: 6. Germline V CDR1 and CDR2: SEHNR, FQNEAQ (reference sequence). The CDR3 runs 14 residues. The CDR3 DNA is TGTGCCAGCAGCCTAGGACAGGGGACGGAAAAACTGTTTTTT. It yields the protein CASSLGQGTEKLFF.

This sequence joins TRBV19 and TRBJ1-1; 7 bases are shared with TRBD1. Germline V lookup: CDR1 LNHDA, CDR2 SQIVND (reference sequence). The CDR3 loop spans 14 amino acids. The V and J ends lost 4 bases and 5 bases, in that order; junction bases with no gene match: 7. The chain's CDR3 is CASSTGTVVTEAFF. The CDR3 bases are TGTGCCAGTAGTACCGGGACAGTCGTAACTGAAGCTTTCTTT. Together with reference TRBV19 and TRBJ1-1, the CDR3 gives the full variable domain: DGGITQSPKYLFRKEGQNVTLSCEQNLNHDAMYWYRQDPGQGLRLIYYSQIVNDFQKGDIAEGYSVSREKKESFPLTVTSAQKNPTAFYLCASSTGTVVTEAFFGQGTRLTVV.

The rearrangement links TRBV4-1 to TRBJ2-7, with TRBD1 matching 9 bases. The germline V gene has CDR1 MGHRA and CDR2 YSYEKL. The V and J ends lost 3 bases and 3 bases, in that order; junction bases with no gene match: 6. CDR3 size: 15 residues. CDR3 in amino acids: CASSQLGTGHYEQYF. The CDR3 DNA reads TGCGCCAGCAGCCAGCTGGGGACAGGGCACTACGAGCAGTACTTC.

This clone turned up a few times. The chain has TRBV6-6 and TRBJ1-3; no definite D call. This CDR3 has 14 amino acids. Germline V CDR1 and CDR2: MNHNY, SVGAGI (reference sequence). The V and J ends lost 2 bases and 0 bases respectively, with 5 bases between them. CDR3 sequence: CASSYESSGNTIYF. In nucleotides, the CDR3 is TGTGCCAGCAGTTACGAGAGCTCTGGAAACACCATATATTTT.